These 11 T cell receptor beta chains originate from one sample sequenced in a study of T-cell reconstitution after alpha-beta-depleted transplantation in children. It was with unique molecular identifiers that the TCRbeta library was prepared. TCRdb reanalysed the PCR reads using MiXCR and keeps one entry per CDR3 protein. The sample holds about 600,000 distinct CDR3 sequences, roughly 13% seen once. The sample consisted of PBMCs, mostly from graft donor cells, taken 360 days after TCRalphabeta/CD19-depleted stem cell transplant. These receptors all stem from a male patient younger than 18 who had a stem cell transplant for acute myeloid leukemia, so the T cells may come from the graft donor.

The count of this clonotype is one. J is TRBJ1-5 and V is TRBV10-3; 7 positions match TRBD1. V lost 0 bases, J lost 2 bases, and 1 base stayed unmatched. CDR3 length: 15 residues. Germline V gives CDR1 ENHRY, CDR2 SYGVKD. CDR3 loop: CAISESGQGNQPQHF. In DNA form, the CDR3 reads TGTGCCATCAGTGAGTCTGGACAGGGCAATCAGCCCCAGCATTTT.

This clonotype has just a few counts. The rearrangement uses TRBV6-1 and TRBJ2-7; TRBD2 might be the D (6 bases). V lost 8 bases and J lost 0, with 14 bases in between. There are 14 residues in the CDR3. Germline CDR1 MNHNS, CDR2 SASEGT. Written as DNA, the CDR3 is TGTGCCAGCCCGGGCTTGGGGGGCTCCTACGAGCAGTACTTC. It specifies CASPGLGGSYEQYF.

The V call is TRBV5-6, the J call TRBJ1-5; 7 bases fit TRBD1. With 4 bases clipped from V and 3 bases from J, the junction kept 7 bases outside the gene matches. This CDR3 is built from 15 residues. Germline V gene data show CDR1 as SGHDT and CDR2 as YYEEEE. The DNA for the CDR3 is TGTGCCAGCAGCGCCGCAGGGGGGATCAATCAGCCCCAGCATTTT. Amino acids: CASSAAGGINQPQHF.

A single count supports this clonotype. The V and J genes are TRBV28 and TRBJ2-3, with D perhaps given as TRBD1 or TRBD2 (5 bases each). Looked up from germline, CDR1 is MDHEN and CDR2 is SYDVKM. This CDR3 has 14 amino acids. Trimming cost V 5 bases and J 2 bases, with 11 bases left between them. The CDR3 bases are TGTGCCAGCAGTAGAGGGGCTTACACAGATACGCAGTATTTT. Its translation is CASSRGAYTDTQYF.

CDR3 in amino acids: CASSLRAGDPYNEQFF. The DNA for the CDR3 is TGTGCCAGCAGTTTAAGAGCAGGGGACCCCTACAATGAGCAGTTCTTC. The chain employs TRBV12-3 or TRBV12-4 and TRBJ2-1, with D perhaps TRBD1 (6 bases). The CDR3 spans 16 residues. V was clipped by 2 bases and J by 2 bases, with 13 bases between them.

The gene calls are TRBV19 and TRBJ2-2; the D gene could be TRBD1 or TRBD2 (5 bases each). Trimming shortened V by 5 bases and J by 11 bases, and 9 bases separated the two germline ends. Looked up from germline, CDR1 is LNHDA and CDR2 is SQIVND (reference sequence). This CDR3 region has 11 residues. The DNA of the CDR3 is TGTGCCAGTAGTCCGGGACGTGAGCTGTTTTTT. This sequence encodes CASSPGRELFF. The full variable domain, completed using reference TRBV19 and TRBJ2-2, is DGGITQSPKYLFRKEGQNVTLSCEQNLNHDAMYWYRQDPGQGLRLIYYSQIVNDFQKGDIAEGYSVSREKKESFPLTVTSAQKNPTAFYLCASSPGRELFFGEGSRLTVL.

This clonotype showed up just a few times. The chain employs TRBV4-3 and TRBJ1-2; D unclear. CDR1 is LGHNA and CDR2 is YSLEER in the germline V gene. The CDR3 is made up of 15 amino acids. The V end lost 0 bases, the J end lost 4 bases, and 12 bases lay between the germline ends. The CDR3 DNA follows: TGCGCCAGCAGCCAAGAGGCAGACAACCGCTATGGCTACACCTTC. Translating it yields CASSQEADNRYGYTF.

This clonotype was counted a few times. V is TRBV20-1 and J is TRBJ2-1; 12 nucleotides line up with TRBD2. V lost 1 base to trimming and J lost 8 bases; unmatched junction nucleotides: 6. From germline, CDR1 is DFQATT and CDR2 SNEGSKA (reference sequence). This CDR3 is built from 15 residues. CDR3 sequence (DNA): TGCAGTGCTAGAGGGCGACTAGCGGGAGATTATGAGCAGTTCTTC. Translation: CSARGRLAGDYEQFF.

This clonotype was recorded a few times. DNA of the CDR3: TGTGCCAGCAGCGTAGGCCTCTCTCCCCCAAACATTCAGTACTTC. This codes for CASSVGLSPPNIQYF. The chain recombines TRBV9 with TRBJ2-4; D gene unclear. The ends were cut back, 0 bases at V and 6 bases at J, with 13 bases in the middle. The CDR3 covers 15 residues. Germline V gives CDR1 SGDLS, CDR2 YYNGEE.

V gene TRBV6-5 combines with J gene TRBJ2-7, with TRBD2 matching over 8 bases. The CDR3 runs 14 residues. V lost 2 bases, J lost 5 bases, and 5 bases stayed unmatched. Germline loops: CDR1 MNHEY, CDR2 SVGAGI. CDR3: CASSYTTSADEQYF. In DNA form, the CDR3 reads TGTGCCAGCAGTTACACGACTAGCGCGGACGAGCAGTACTTC.

V and J are TRBV19 and TRBJ2-5; the D is unclear. Germline CDR1 LNHDA, CDR2 SQIVND (reference sequence). V shed 4 bases and J shed 0 bases, with 3 bases lying between them. The CDR3 is made up of 12 amino acids. CDR3 loop: CASSRHQETQYF. DNA for the CDR3: TGTGCCAGTAGTAGACACCAAGAGACCCAGTACTTC.